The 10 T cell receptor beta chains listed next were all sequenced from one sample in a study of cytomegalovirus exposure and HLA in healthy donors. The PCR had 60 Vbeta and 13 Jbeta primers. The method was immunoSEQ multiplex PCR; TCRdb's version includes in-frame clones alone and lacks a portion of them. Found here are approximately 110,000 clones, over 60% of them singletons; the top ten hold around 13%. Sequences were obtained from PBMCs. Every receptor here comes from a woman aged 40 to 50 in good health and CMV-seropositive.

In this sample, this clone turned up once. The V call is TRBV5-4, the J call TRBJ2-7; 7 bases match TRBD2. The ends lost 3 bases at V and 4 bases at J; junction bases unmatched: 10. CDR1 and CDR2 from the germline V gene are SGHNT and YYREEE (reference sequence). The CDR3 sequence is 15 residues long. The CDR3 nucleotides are TGTGCCAGCAGCTGGGGGGGGGACGGACTTTACGAGCAGTACTTC. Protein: CASSWGGDGLYEQYF.

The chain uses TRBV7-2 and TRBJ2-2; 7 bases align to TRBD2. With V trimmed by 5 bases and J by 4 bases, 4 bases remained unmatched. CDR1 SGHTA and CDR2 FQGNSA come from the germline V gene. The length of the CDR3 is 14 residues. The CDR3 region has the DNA TGTGCCAGCAGCCAACTAGCGACCACCGGGGAGCTGTTTTTT. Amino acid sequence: CASSQLATTGELFF.

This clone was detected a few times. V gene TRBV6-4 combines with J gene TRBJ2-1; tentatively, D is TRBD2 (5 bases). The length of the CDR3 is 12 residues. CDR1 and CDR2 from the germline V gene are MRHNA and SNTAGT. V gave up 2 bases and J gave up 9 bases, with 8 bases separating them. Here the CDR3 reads CASSDHRGEQFF. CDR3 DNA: TGTGCCAGCAGTGACCACCGGGGTGAGCAGTTCTTC.

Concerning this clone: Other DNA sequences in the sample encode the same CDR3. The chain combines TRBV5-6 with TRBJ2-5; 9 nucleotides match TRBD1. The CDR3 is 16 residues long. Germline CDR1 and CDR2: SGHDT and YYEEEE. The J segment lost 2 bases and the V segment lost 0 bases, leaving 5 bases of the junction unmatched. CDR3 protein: CASSLGGQGTQETQYF. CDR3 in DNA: TGTGCCAGCAGCTTGGGAGGACAGGGGACACAAGAGACCCAGTACTTC. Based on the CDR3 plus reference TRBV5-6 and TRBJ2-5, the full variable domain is DAGVTQSPTHLIKTRGQQVTLRCSPKSGHDTVSWYQQALGQGPQFIFQYYEEEERQRGNFPDRFSGHQFPNYSSELNVNALLLGDSALYLCASSLGGQGTQETQYFGPGTRLLVL.

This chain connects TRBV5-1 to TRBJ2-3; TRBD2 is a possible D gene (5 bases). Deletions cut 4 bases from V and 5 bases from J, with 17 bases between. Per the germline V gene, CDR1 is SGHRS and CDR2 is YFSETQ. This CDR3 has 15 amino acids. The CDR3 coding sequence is TGCGCCAGCAGCCAGAACGTGGGGAGAATAGATACGCAGTATTTT. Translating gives CASSQNVGRIDTQYF.

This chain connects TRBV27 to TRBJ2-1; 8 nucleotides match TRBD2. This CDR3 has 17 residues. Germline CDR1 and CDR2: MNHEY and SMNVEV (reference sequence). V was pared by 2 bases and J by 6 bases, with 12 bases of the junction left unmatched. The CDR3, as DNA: TGTGCCAGCAGTTTACTGTTGACTAGCGAGAATTTCAATGAGCAGTTCTTC. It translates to CASSLLLTSENFNEQFF.

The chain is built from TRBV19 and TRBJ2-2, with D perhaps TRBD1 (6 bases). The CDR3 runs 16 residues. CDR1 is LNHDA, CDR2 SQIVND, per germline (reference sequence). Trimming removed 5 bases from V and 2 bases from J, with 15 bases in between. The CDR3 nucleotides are TGTGCCAGTAGTCGATTGGCAGGGGCTAACACCGGGGAGCTGTTTTTT. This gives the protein CASSRLAGANTGELFF.

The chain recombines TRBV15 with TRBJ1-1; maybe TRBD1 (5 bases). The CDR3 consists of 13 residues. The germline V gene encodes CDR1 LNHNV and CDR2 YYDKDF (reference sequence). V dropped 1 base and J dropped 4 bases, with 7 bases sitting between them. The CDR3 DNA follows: TGTGCCACCAGCAGAGGACAGAGCACTGAAGCTTTCTTT. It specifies CATSRGQSTEAFF.

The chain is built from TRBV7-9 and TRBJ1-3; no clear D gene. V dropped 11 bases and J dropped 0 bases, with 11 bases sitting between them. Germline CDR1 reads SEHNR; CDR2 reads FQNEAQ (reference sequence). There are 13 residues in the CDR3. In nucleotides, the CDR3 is TGTGCCGGTAGACCTAGCTCTGGAAACACCATATATTTT. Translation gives CAGRPSSGNTIYF.

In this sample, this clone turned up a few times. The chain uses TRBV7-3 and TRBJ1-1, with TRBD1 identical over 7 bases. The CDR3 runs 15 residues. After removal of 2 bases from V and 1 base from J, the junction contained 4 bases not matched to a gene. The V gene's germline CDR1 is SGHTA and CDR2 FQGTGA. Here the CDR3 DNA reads TGTGCCAGCAGCTTACAGGGGGGCCGGAACACTGAAGCTTTCTTT. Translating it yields CASSLQGGRNTEAFF.